The 19 T cell receptor beta chains below were found in one sample sequenced in a study of T-cell memory formation after mild COVID-19. TCRdb used MiXCR to reprocess the 5' RACE reads, holding one entry per CDR3 protein. The sample shows approximately 260,000 distinct CDR3 sequences, roughly 17% of them seen only once. Sequences were obtained from PBMCs or a T cell subset sorted from them (not recorded which). These receptor sequences come from a man between 18 and 29 years old who had mild COVID-19 (a few samples of this study predate the infection). Cell type and time point are not known.

The V gene is TRBV14, the J gene TRBJ1-1; D is ambiguous. V shed 7 bases and J shed 4 bases, with 13 bases lying between them. Per the germline V gene, CDR1 is SGHDN and CDR2 is FVKESK. The CDR3 is 13 amino acids. CDR3 sequence (DNA): TGTGCCAGCAATCACGGTGTGGGCACTGAAGCTTTCTTT. As protein: CASNHGVGTEAFF. Looking up the rest from reference TRBV14 and TRBJ1-1 gives the full variable domain: EAGVTQFPSHSVIEKGQTVTLRCDPISGHDNLYWYRRVMGKEIKFLLHFVKESKQDESGMPNNRFLAERTGGTYSTLKVQPAELEDSGVYFCASNHGVGTEAFFGQGTRLTVV.

The CDR3 here is CASSPRGGLTEAFF. CDR3 DNA sequence: TGTGCCAGCAGCCCGAGGGGGGGACTCACTGAAGCTTTCTTT. This chain uses TRBV7-2 with TRBJ1-1; D may be TRBD1 (6 bases). The germline V gene has CDR1 SGHTA and CDR2 FQGNSA. V lost 5 bases, J lost 4 bases, and 14 bases lay in between. The CDR3 consists of 14 residues.

This clonotype has more than one count but fewer than ten. The genes are TRBV28 and TRBJ1-2; D remains ambiguous. Trimming left V 7 bases short and J 5 bases short, with 11 bases between. Germline CDR1 reads MDHEN; CDR2 reads SYDVKM. The CDR3 has 12 amino acids. CDR3 DNA sequence: TGTGCCAGCAATATCAAGGGATATGGCTACACCTTC. Translated: CASNIKGYGYTF.

This rearrangement joins TRBV20-1 to TRBJ2-7; D unclear. CDR3 length: 16 amino acids. Trimming took off 1 base at V and 0 bases at J, with 16 bases between the two ends. Germline V gene data show CDR1 as DFQATT and CDR2 as SNEGSKA (reference sequence). The CDR3 loop reads CSARGYAGRRSYEQYF. The CDR3 region has the DNA TGCAGTGCTAGAGGGTACGCAGGTCGTCGCTCCTACGAGCAGTACTTC.

The V and J genes are TRBV7-9 and TRBJ2-7; D not resolved. The CDR3 runs to 11 residues. Trimming took off 5 bases at V and 7 bases at J, with 9 bases between the two ends. Germline CDR1 and CDR2: SEHNR and FQNEAQ (reference sequence). CDR3 loop: CASSPPQEQYF. DNA of the CDR3: TGTGCCAGCAGCCCTCCCCAGGAGCAGTACTTC.

V is TRBV20-1 and J is TRBJ1-1; a possible D gene is TRBD1 (5 bases). V was pared by 5 bases and J by 3 bases, with 10 bases between. This CDR3 region has 12 residues. The V gene's germline CDR1 is DFQATT and CDR2 SNEGSKA (reference sequence). Here the CDR3 DNA reads TGCAGTGCTTGGGGGACGGACACTGAAGCTTTCTTT. Translation: CSAWGTDTEAFF.

J is TRBJ2-7 and V is TRBV5-1; 10 bases are shared with TRBD2. CDR3 length: 15 amino acids. CDR1 and CDR2 (germline): SGHRS, YFSETQ. V lost 4 bases and J lost 1; bases outside the gene matches: 5. CDR3 sequence reads: CASSRSSGGSYEQYV. The CDR3 region has the DNA TGCGCCAGCAGCAGGAGTAGCGGGGGGTCCTACGAGCAGTACGTC.

The chain has TRBV20-1 and TRBJ1-5, with TRBD1 matching 9 bases. V lost 3 bases and J lost 3; bases outside the gene matches: 3. The CDR3 sequence is 14 residues long. CDR1 is DFQATT and CDR2 is SNEGSKA in the germline V gene (reference sequence). The CDR3 spells CSASGTGHNQPQHF. CDR3 bases: TGCAGTGCTAGCGGGACAGGGCACAATCAGCCCCAGCATTTT.

The chain uses TRBV7-2 and TRBJ1-4; tentative D call: TRBD1 (5 bases). With 5 bases removed from V and 8 bases from J, the gap between germline ends came to 15 bases. CDR1 and CDR2 from the germline V gene are SGHTA and FQGNSA. The CDR3 totals 14 residues. The CDR3 protein is CASSPPGIGEKLFF. CDR3 coding DNA: TGTGCCAGCAGCCCACCAGGGATAGGGGAAAAACTGTTTTTT.

This clonotype occurred a few times. V gene TRBV6-2 or TRBV6-3 combines with J gene TRBJ2-1; D not certain. Trimming left V 6 bases short and J 9 bases short, with 12 bases between. Germline V gene data show CDR1 as MNHEY and CDR2 as SVGEGT. The CDR3 length is 12 residues. Written as DNA, the CDR3 is TGTGCCAGCAGCTTCTTGGCCGGTGAGCAGTTCTTC. As protein: CASSFLAGEQFF.

This clonotype was detected a few times. The gene calls are TRBV20-1 and TRBJ1-6; no clear D gene. The CDR3 consists of 13 residues. Germline V gives CDR1 DFQATT, CDR2 SNEGSKA (reference sequence). V was clipped by 6 bases and J by 9 bases, with 15 bases between them. CDR3 protein: CSAAGVFGSPLHF. DNA of the CDR3: TGCAGTGCCGCCGGGGTGTTTGGTTCACCCCTCCACTTT.

In DNA form, the CDR3 reads TGTGCCACCAGCAGAGGACACTACGAGCAGTACTTC. Translation gives CATSRGHYEQYF. The chain employs TRBV15 and TRBJ2-7, with D unclear. The CDR3 has 12 amino acids. V was shortened by 1 base and J by 3 bases, with 4 bases between the two germline ends. The germline gives CDR1 LNHNV, CDR2 YYDKDF (reference sequence).

Many counts were recorded for this clonotype. This sequence joins TRBV6-5 and TRBJ2-7; unclear D gene. This CDR3 region has 13 residues. Germline V gene data show CDR1 as MNHEY and CDR2 as SVGAGI. Trimming stripped 0 bases from V and 6 bases from J, with 9 bases between. DNA of the CDR3: TGTGCCAGCAGTTACTCGATGGGTTCCGAGCAGTACGTC. It encodes CASSYSMGSEQYV.

This clonotype was detected a few times. The chain carries TRBV5-1 and TRBJ2-3; 12 bases match TRBD1. This CDR3 region has 17 residues. Losses at the gene ends were 7 bases for V and 4 bases for J; bases not matched to a gene: 13. Germline V gene sequence: CDR1 SGHRS, CDR2 YFSETQ. CDR3 DNA sequence: TGCGCCAGCTACCCGAGGGACAGGGGGCGCGAGGCAGATACGCAGTATTTT. It specifies CASYPRDRGREADTQYF.

This clonotype was counted many times. The CDR3 DNA reads TGCGCCAGCAGCTTGGGGGACAGGGGGCAAGCTTTCTTT. This sequence encodes CASSLGDRGQAFF. V usage is TRBV5-1 and J usage is TRBJ1-1, with 12 bases identical to TRBD1. CDR3 size: 13 residues. Germline V gene sequence: CDR1 SGHRS, CDR2 YFSETQ. Losses at the gene ends were 0 bases for V and 9 bases for J; bases not matched to a gene: 0. Combining the CDR3 with reference TRBV5-1 and TRBJ1-1 gives the whole variable domain KAGVTQTPRYLIKTRGQQVTLSCSPISGHRSVSWYQQTPGQGLQFLFEYFSETQRNKGNFPGRFSGRQFSNSRSEMNVSTLELGDSALYLCASSLGDRGQAFFGQGTRLTVV.

This clonotype came up once. The chain is built from TRBV5-1 and TRBJ2-7; D is ambiguous. V was cut by 3 bases and J by 3 bases, with 13 bases left in between. This CDR3 is built from 14 residues. Looked up from germline, CDR1 is SGHRS and CDR2 is YFSETQ. The CDR3 region has the DNA TGCGCCAGCAGCTCCGACAAAAACGTCTACGAGCAGTACTTC. Protein sequence: CASSSDKNVYEQYF.

V is TRBV5-6 and J is TRBJ2-1, with D tentatively TRBD2 (7 bases). CDR1 and CDR2 (germline): SGHDT, YYEEEE. Trimming took off 6 bases at V and 10 bases at J, with 20 bases between the two ends. The CDR3 sequence is 14 residues long. The CDR3 reads CASTPEGGAGEQFF. In DNA, the CDR3 is TGTGCCAGCACCCCTGAGGGGGGGGCAGGGGAGCAGTTCTTC.

This clonotype was seen a few times. The gene calls are TRBV12-3 or TRBV12-4 and TRBJ2-1; 13 bases map to TRBD2. There are 16 residues in the CDR3. The V and J ends lost 5 bases and 4 bases, in that order; junction bases with no gene match: 5. CDR3 amino acids: CASSPTSGGLYNEQFF. DNA for the CDR3: TGTGCCAGCAGTCCGACTAGCGGGGGGCTATACAATGAGCAGTTCTTC.

This clonotype was seen repeatedly, ten times or more. The V call is TRBV20-1, the J call TRBJ1-4; the D is unclear. V was shortened by 3 bases and J by 8 bases, with 4 bases between the two germline ends. Per germline, CDR1 DFQATT and CDR2 SNEGSKA (reference sequence). The CDR3 is made up of 10 amino acids. For the CDR3, the DNA is TGCAGTGCTAGGGGCGAAAAACTGTTTTTT. Protein product: CSARGEKLFF.